These 31 T cell receptor beta chains came from one sample sequenced in a study of CD8 T cells in ankylosing spondylitis. Using its own MiXCR run on the 5' RACE reads, TCRdb lists one record per CDR3 protein. There are 240,000 or so distinct CDR3 sequences in the sample; over 8.5% occur only once, and 6% to 8% lies in the top ten. Sequences were obtained from blood, either unsorted or a sorted T cell fraction (not recorded which). The receptors shown here come from a male donor with ankylosing spondylitis or in good health (not recorded which).

A remark on this clonotype: With only one base between it and a far larger clone, this is likely a read error. This chain uses TRBV28 with TRBJ2-1; no firm D call. Trimming cost V 0 bases and J 0 bases, with 3 bases left between them. The CDR3 loop spans 14 amino acids. Germline-derived CDR1 and CDR2 are MDHEN and SYDVKM. CDR3 DNA sequence: TGTGCCAGCAGTTTATGGAGCTCCTACAATGAGCAGTTCTTC. Translated, it gives CASSLWSSYNEQFF.

The chain links TRBV12-3 or TRBV12-4 to TRBJ1-1; D is unresolved. Trimming pared 6 bases from V and 1 base from J, leaving 9 bases between. This CDR3 is 13 amino acids long. The DNA for the CDR3 is TGTGCCAGCAGCACCACACCGAACACTGAAGCTTTCTTT. Translated: CASSTTPNTEAFF.

Many counts were recorded for this clonotype. This sequence joins TRBV9 and TRBJ2-7, with TRBD1 matching 9 bases. The CDR3 totals 15 residues. The V and J ends lost 3 bases and 6 bases, in that order; junction bases with no gene match: 10. The V gene's germline CDR1 is SGDLS and CDR2 YYNGEE. In nucleotides, the CDR3 is TGTGCCAGCAGCGCCCTGGACAGGGGTGGCGGCGAGCAGTACTTC. Its protein is CASSALDRGGGEQYF.

This clonotype occurred a few times. The chain recombines TRBV10-3 with TRBJ1-2; D not resolved. Between the trimmed V and J ends, which lost 4 bases and 8 bases, there was a span of 17 bases. The CDR3 has 14 amino acids. Germline CDR1 is ENHRY and CDR2 is SYGVKD. The CDR3 DNA reads TGTGCCATCAGTGTTGAGCCAACGACTTGGGGCTACACCTTC. This translates into CAISVEPTTWGYTF.

The sample holds many counts of this clonotype. The rearrangement links TRBV7-8 to TRBJ2-3, with 9 bases that match TRBD2. The CDR3 sequence is 15 residues long. Germline CDR1 is SGHVS and CDR2 is FQNEAQ. The trim removed 1 base at V and 6 bases at J, leaving 5 bases unmatched. This CDR3 is CASSLGVAGGDTQYF. The CDR3 nucleotides are TGTGCCAGCAGCTTAGGAGTTGCGGGAGGGGATACGCAGTATTTT.

The chain joins TRBV7-8 to TRBJ2-1; TRBD2 agrees at 7 bases. V lost 5 bases to trimming and J lost 5 bases; unmatched junction nucleotides: 9. CDR3 length: 15 amino acids. Germline lookup yields CDR1 SGHVS and CDR2 FQNEAQ. CDR3 nucleotide sequence: TGTGCCAGCAGCCGAACTAGCGTATACCACAATGAGCAGTTCTTC. It yields the protein CASSRTSVYHNEQFF.

This clonotype was found a few times. CDR3 in DNA: TGTGCCAGCAAACAGGACCAGCTCTATGGCTACACCTTC. This codes for CASKQDQLYGYTF. The chain uses TRBV25-1 and TRBJ1-2; a possible D gene is TRBD1 (5 bases). Germline values: CDR1 MGHDK, CDR2 SYGVNS. V was cut by 7 bases and J by 4 bases, with 13 bases left in between. The CDR3 is 13 amino acids.

This chain links TRBV7-2 with TRBJ2-3; TRBD2 might be the D (6 bases). The CDR3 runs to 14 residues. V gave up 5 bases and J gave up 6 bases, with 15 bases separating them. Germline loops: CDR1 SGHTA, CDR2 FQGNSA. The CDR3 loop is CASSRRVGSDTQYF. The CDR3 region has the DNA TGTGCCAGCAGCCGAAGGGTCGGGAGCGATACGCAGTATTTT.

This clonotype has more than one count but fewer than ten. The chain employs TRBV20-1 and TRBJ2-2; TRBD2 aligns across 7 bases. The CDR3 length is 13 residues. Per the germline V gene, CDR1 is DFQATT and CDR2 is SNEGSKA (reference sequence). CDR3 in DNA: TGCAGCTATCTTAGCGGGTACACCGGGGAGCTGTTTTTT. Translation gives CSYLSGYTGELFF.

This clonotype was seen many times. This sequence joins TRBV20-1 and TRBJ2-3; 8 bases align to TRBD2. This CDR3 region has 13 residues. After removal of 7 bases from V and 2 bases from J, the junction contained 5 bases not matched to a gene. Germline V CDR1 and CDR2: DFQATT, SNEGSKA (reference sequence). CDR3 bases: TGCAGTGTCGGACTAGCCGACACAGATACGCAGTATTTT. This sequence encodes CSVGLADTDTQYF.

The sample holds many counts of this clonotype. The chain has TRBV29-1 and TRBJ2-1, with TRBD1 identical over 8 bases. Germline lookup yields CDR1 SQVTM and CDR2 ANQGSEA. J was trimmed by 8 bases and V by 6 bases; bases with no gene match: 9. The CDR3 contains 13 residues. DNA for the CDR3: TGCAGCGTCAATGCGGACAGGGCCCATGAGCAGTTCTTC. It is translated as CSVNADRAHEQFF.

This clonotype occurred many times. The chain has TRBV6-1 and TRBJ1-6; D not resolved. The V end lost 7 bases, the J end lost 9 bases, and 22 bases lay between the germline ends. There are 16 residues in the CDR3. Germline CDR1 MNHNS, CDR2 SASEGT. CDR3 DNA sequence: TGTGCCAGCACCGCTTTAAGAGCCGGCAGACCTTCACCCCTCCACTTT. Its translation is CASTALRAGRPSPLHF.

The chain employs TRBV7-9 and TRBJ2-7; D could derive from TRBD1 or TRBD2 (7 bases each). From germline, CDR1 is SEHNR and CDR2 FQNEAQ (reference sequence). The CDR3 consists of 14 residues. Trimming removed 5 bases at V and 2 bases at J, with 13 bases between. The CDR3 DNA is TGTGCCAGCAGCCCAGCGGGACAGCCCTACGAGCAGTACTTC. This sequence encodes CASSPAGQPYEQYF.

This chain links TRBV7-7 with TRBJ1-4; 8 nucleotides line up with TRBD1. The V gene end was trimmed by 10 bases and the J gene end by 7 bases; junction bases not matched to a gene: 8. This CDR3 contains 13 residues. The germline V gene has CDR1 SSHAT and CDR2 FNYEAQ (reference sequence). The CDR3 DNA sequence: TGTGCCAAACAAGGACAGGGCCCTGAAAAACTGTTTTTT. It specifies CAKQGQGPEKLFF.

V is TRBV7-9 and J is TRBJ2-1; TRBD2 is a possible D gene (5 bases). There are 14 residues in the CDR3. Germline CDR1 SEHNR, CDR2 FQNEAQ (reference sequence). The ends were cut back, 2 bases at V and 5 bases at J, with 10 bases in the middle. CDR3 sequence: CASSLNGGDNEQFF. The CDR3 nucleotides are TGTGCCAGCAGCTTAAACGGAGGTGACAATGAGCAGTTCTTC.

The V call is TRBV5-5, the J call TRBJ1-2, with D possibly matching TRBD1 (5 bases). Germline CDR1 and CDR2: SGHKS and YYEKEE (reference sequence). The CDR3 has 18 amino acids. With 1 base removed from V and 5 bases from J, the gap between germline ends came to 24 bases. The CDR3 sequence: CASSLRPSGSGPVYGYTF. DNA of the CDR3: TGTGCCAGCAGCTTGCGCCCCTCTGGGTCAGGGCCAGTTTATGGCTACACCTTC.

This chain joins TRBV20-1 and TRBJ2-1; a weak D match, TRBD2 (7 bases). This CDR3 comprises 15 residues. Trimming removed 6 bases at V and 6 bases at J, with 21 bases between. From germline, CDR1 is DFQATT and CDR2 SNEGSKA (reference sequence). For the CDR3, the DNA is TGCAGTGCGGGGGGGTGGGGGCGCTTCTTCAATGAGCAGTTCTTC. It is translated as CSAGGWGRFFNEQFF.

This clonotype was counted many times. V usage is TRBV6-4 and J usage is TRBJ2-1, with 7 bases identical to TRBD2. Germline V gene sequence: CDR1 MRHNA, CDR2 SNTAGT. The trim removed 8 bases at V and 1 base at J, leaving 11 bases unmatched. CDR3 length equals 16 residues. CDR3 bases: TGTGCCAGCTCACCTACGGCTAGCGGTTCCTACAATGAGCAGTTCTTC. This translates into CASSPTASGSYNEQFF.

This clonotype was counted at least ten times. The V call is TRBV5-1, the J call TRBJ2-7, with D possibly matching TRBD1 (6 bases). Per the germline V gene, CDR1 is SGHRS and CDR2 is YFSETQ. The CDR3 is 16 amino acids. V dropped 0 bases and J dropped 4 bases, with 17 bases sitting between them. The CDR3 reads CASSLGPDRNLYEQYF. Here the CDR3 DNA reads TGCGCCAGCAGCTTGGGGCCCGACAGGAATCTTTACGAGCAGTACTTC.

The chain joins TRBV7-2 to TRBJ2-1; D call uncertain. CDR3 size: 16 residues. Per the germline V gene, CDR1 is SGHTA and CDR2 is FQGNSA. Trimming took 1 base from V and 6 from J, leaving 16 bases between them. The CDR3 reads CASSLVWGRRSNEQFF. The CDR3 DNA is TGTGCCAGCAGCTTAGTGTGGGGTAGGCGAAGCAATGAGCAGTTCTTC.

This clonotype is a singleton in its sample. A much more abundant neighbour one base away suggests this may be a read error. The chain joins TRBV10-3 to TRBJ1-5; tentative D call: TRBD1 (6 bases). Trimming left V 10 bases short and J 3 bases short, with 31 bases between. The V gene's germline CDR1 is ENHRY and CDR2 SYGVKD. The CDR3 extends over 19 amino acids. The CDR3 reads CATPREQGRKMFPNQPQHF. CDR3 bases: TGTGCCACCCCTAGGGAACAGGGTAGAAAAATGTTTCCCAATCAGCCCCAGCATTTT.

This clonotype has ten or more counts. The chain is built from TRBV7-6 and TRBJ2-3; D is perhaps TRBD2 (6 bases). The CDR3 is made up of 16 amino acids. Germline values: CDR1 SGHVS, CDR2 FNYEAQ. V was shortened by 5 bases and J by 0 bases, with 15 bases between the two germline ends. The CDR3 loop reads CASSRLSGASTDTQYF. The CDR3, as DNA: TGTGCCAGCAGCCGCCTTAGCGGAGCCAGCACAGATACGCAGTATTTT.

This clonotype was seen at least ten times. The V call is TRBV6-5, the J call TRBJ2-5; D possibly corresponds to TRBD2 (6 bases). Between the trimmed V and J ends, which lost 0 bases and 8 bases, there was a span of 10 bases. The CDR3 totals 13 residues. From germline, CDR1 is MNHEY and CDR2 SVGAGI. This CDR3 is CASSYSEGDTQYF. The DNA of the CDR3 is TGTGCCAGCAGTTACTCGGAGGGTGACACCCAGTACTTC.

Of note for this clonotype: Just one base apart from a much larger clone, this may be a read error. The chain couples TRBV25-1 to TRBJ1-1, with D possibly being TRBD1 (6 bases). Per the germline V gene, CDR1 is MGHDK and CDR2 is SYGVNS. The length of the CDR3 is 15 residues. Here the CDR3 DNA reads TGTGCCAGCAGTGAAGTTGTGACAGGCAACACTGTAGCTTTCTTT. This gives the protein CASSEVVTGNTVAFF.

This clonotype was found a few times. The chain employs TRBV11-2 and TRBJ2-1, with D tentatively TRBD1 (6 bases). Looked up from germline, CDR1 is SGHAT and CDR2 is FQNNGV. V lost 5 bases and J lost 4, with 15 bases in between. CDR3 size: 15 residues. The CDR3 coding sequence is TGTGCCAGCAGCCAGGGGTTGTTGCAGTACAATGAGCAGTTCTTC. Its protein is CASSQGLLQYNEQFF.

This chain connects TRBV29-1 to TRBJ1-1; TRBD1 is a possible D gene (6 bases). Per the germline V gene, CDR1 is SQVTM and CDR2 is ANQGSEA. CDR3 size: 14 residues. The germline V and J ends were trimmed by 7 bases and 3 bases, with 18 bases remaining between them. The CDR3 here is CSGYRMGADTEAFF. DNA of the CDR3: TGCAGCGGGTACCGGATGGGGGCGGACACTGAAGCTTTCTTT.

This clonotype was seen at least ten times. This chain links TRBV12-3 or TRBV12-4 with TRBJ1-3; tentatively, D is TRBD1 (5 bases). V was clipped by 5 bases and J by 0 bases, with 11 bases between them. The CDR3 consists of 15 residues. The CDR3 here is CASSHDRYSGNTIYF. CDR3 nucleotides: TGTGCCAGCAGTCACGACAGATACTCTGGAAACACCATATATTTT.

In this sample, this clonotype turned up many times. V gene TRBV27 combines with J gene TRBJ2-1; D is ambiguous. The CDR3 is 16 residues long. Germline CDR1 and CDR2: MNHEY and SMNVEV (reference sequence). V lost 7 bases, J lost 7 bases, and 23 bases lay in between. CDR3 sequence: CASTTTRLTMGNEQFF. DNA of the CDR3: TGTGCCAGCACCACGACCCGGCTCACAATGGGGAATGAGCAGTTCTTC.

This clonotype was observed at least ten times. The chain employs TRBV20-1 and TRBJ2-1, with D possibly being TRBD2 (6 bases). The CDR3 is 15 residues long. Germline-derived CDR1 and CDR2 are DFQATT and SNEGSKA (reference sequence). V was cut by 5 bases and J by 2 bases, with 16 bases left in between. The CDR3 region is CSAPGTYSPYNEQFF. In DNA, the CDR3 is TGCAGTGCTCCCGGGACTTACAGTCCCTACAATGAGCAGTTCTTC.

In this sample, this clonotype turned up a few times. The chain has TRBV18 and TRBJ2-1; 14 bases agree with TRBD2. CDR3 length equals 18 residues. Trimming took 2 bases from V and 8 from J; bases not matched to a gene: 11. Germline V gives CDR1 KGHSH, CDR2 LQKENI. The CDR3 sequence is CASSPSGTSGRGSHEQFF. The CDR3 bases are TGTGCCAGCTCACCATCAGGGACTAGCGGGAGAGGGTCCCATGAGCAGTTCTTC.

This clonotype came up many times. The chain is built from TRBV13 and TRBJ2-1; 12 bases line up with TRBD2. With 5 bases clipped from V and 7 bases from J, the junction kept 15 bases outside the gene matches. The CDR3 runs 18 residues. Germline V gene sequence: CDR1 PRHDT, CDR2 FYEKMQ (reference sequence). The CDR3 DNA reads as TGTGCCAGCAGCCCGTCAGAGGTAGGGACTAGCGGGTGGAATGAGCAGTTCTTC. Translated, it gives CASSPSEVGTSGWNEQFF.